This entry lists 28 T cell receptor beta chains sequenced from one sample in a study of T cell repertoires in Merkel cell carcinoma. The data were produced by immunoSEQ multiplex PCR, yet TCRdb's version contains in-frame clones alone and is incomplete. Of 12,000 to 15,000 clones in the sample, 76% were seen once. The sample was tumor tissue. All receptors derive from an adult with Merkel cell carcinoma.

The chain employs TRBV5-1 and TRBJ1-4, with a weak D call TRBD1 (5 bases). V lost 4 bases to trimming and J lost 6 bases, with 10 bases between them. The CDR3 is made up of 13 amino acids. Germline V CDR1 and CDR2: SGHRS, YFSETQ. This chain's CDR3 is CASSAGLDEKLFF. The DNA of the CDR3 is TGCGCCAGCAGCGCAGGGCTGGATGAAAAACTGTTTTTT.

The rearrangement links TRBV6-2 or TRBV6-3 to TRBJ2-1; D is possibly TRBD1 (6 bases). The V and J ends lost 2 bases and 9 bases respectively, with 11 bases between them. This CDR3 is built from 13 residues. Germline V gene lookup returns CDR1 MNHEY and CDR2 SVGEGT. CDR3 sequence: CASSYHWGREQFF. CDR3 nucleotide sequence: TGTGCCAGCAGTTACCATTGGGGGCGTGAGCAGTTCTTC.

J is TRBJ2-1 and V is TRBV19, with D perhaps TRBD1 (8 bases). Germline V gene data show CDR1 as LNHDA and CDR2 as SQIVND (reference sequence). Trimming cost V 6 bases and J 5 bases, with 20 bases left between them. The CDR3 length is 16 residues. CDR3 residues: CASRRTGLGGDNEQFF. The CDR3 coding sequence is TGTGCCAGTAGAAGGACAGGGTTGGGGGGGGACAATGAGCAGTTCTTC.

This chain uses TRBV7-2 with TRBJ2-2, with 14 bases identical to TRBD2. CDR3 length: 18 residues. Trimming at V came to 5 bases and at J to 4 bases, leaving 9 bases not matched to a gene. From germline, CDR1 is SGHTA and CDR2 FQGNSA. The CDR3 DNA follows: TGTGCCAGCAGCCCTAGGACTAGCGGGGGGTTGGGCACCGGGGAGCTGTTTTTT. This encodes CASSPRTSGGLGTGELFF.

As regards this clone: One end of the junction is discordant with germline, which a read error may explain. The chain couples TRBV3-1 (or the pseudogene TRBV3-2) to TRBJ1-1; D is unresolved. This CDR3 contains 12 residues. Germline V gene data show CDR1 as LGHDT and CDR2 as YNNKEL (reference sequence). The CDR3 sequence is CASSRGQAEAFF. The CDR3 DNA follows: TGTGCCAGTAGCCGGGGTCAGGCTGAAGCTTTCTTT.

The chain is built from TRBV4-1 and TRBJ2-7; D is perhaps TRBD1 (6 bases). Germline V gene lookup returns CDR1 MGHRA and CDR2 YSYEKL. Trimming cost V 0 bases and J 2 bases, with 11 bases left between them. CDR3 length: 15 amino acids. The CDR3 DNA is TGCGCCAGCAGCCAAGAAGTAGGGGGAACCTACGAGCAGTACTTC. This translates into CASSQEVGGTYEQYF.

V and J are TRBV12-3 or TRBV12-4 and TRBJ1-1; D uncertain. The CDR3 is made up of 13 amino acids. The V end lost 6 bases, the J end lost 0 bases, and 8 bases lay between the germline ends. The CDR3 DNA reads as TGTGCCAGCAGCCTACTTATGAACACTGAAGCTTTCTTT. Protein product: CASSLLMNTEAFF.

The V gene is TRBV19, the J gene TRBJ2-1, with a weak D call TRBD1 (5 bases). Between the trimmed V and J ends, which lost 1 base and 4 bases, there was a span of 14 bases. CDR3 size: 16 residues. Germline V gene data show CDR1 as LNHDA and CDR2 as SQIVND (reference sequence). The chain's CDR3 is CASSIAGSRAYNEQFF. The CDR3 bases are TGTGCCAGTAGTATAGCTGGTTCCAGGGCTTACAATGAGCAGTTCTTC.

This chain uses TRBV3-1 (or the pseudogene TRBV3-2) with TRBJ2-1; D is unresolved. Trimming pared 0 bases from V and 9 bases from J, leaving 6 bases between. Looked up from germline, CDR1 is LGHDT and CDR2 is YNNKEL (reference sequence). The CDR3 runs 12 residues. Written as DNA, the CDR3 is TGTGCCAGCAGCCAAGATCAGGTTGAGCAGTTCTTC. Translated, it gives CASSQDQVEQFF.

This chain links TRBV7-6 with TRBJ2-1, with 8 bases matching TRBD2. The CDR3 consists of 14 residues. Germline values: CDR1 SGHVS, CDR2 FNYEAQ. The trim removed 5 bases at V and 10 bases at J, leaving 10 bases unmatched. Here the CDR3 reads CASSPPGGGGEQFF. CDR3 sequence (DNA): TGTGCCAGCAGCCCCCCGGGGGGGGGAGGAGAGCAGTTCTTC.

The V gene is TRBV10-3, the J gene TRBJ1-4; 10 nucleotides match TRBD1. V dropped 11 bases and J dropped 8; count of bases not matched to a gene: 8. Germline loops: CDR1 ENHRY, CDR2 SYGVKD. The CDR3 totals 13 residues. In DNA form, the CDR3 reads TGTGCCTCACGGACAGGGGGACAGGAAAAACTGTTTTTT. It translates to CASRTGGQEKLFF.

This sequence joins TRBV9 and TRBJ1-2, with TRBD1 as a possible D gene (5 bases). V lost 4 bases and J 6 bases, leaving 25 bases between the germline ends. Germline CDR1 reads SGDLS; CDR2 reads YYNGEE. The CDR3 spans 17 residues. The CDR3 here is CASSPRVGPGRVDGYTF. The CDR3, as DNA: TGTGCCAGCAGCCCGCGCGTTGGTCCGGGCAGGGTCGATGGCTACACCTTC.

The chain combines TRBV27 with TRBJ1-2; possible D gene TRBD1, 5 bases. Trimming stripped 2 bases from V and 7 bases from J, with 11 bases between. Germline assignment: CDR1 MNHEY and CDR2 SMNVEV (reference sequence). This CDR3 is 13 amino acids long. CDR3 sequence reads: CASSLQGTGGYTF. The CDR3 nucleotides read TGTGCCAGCAGTTTACAGGGAACGGGTGGCTACACCTTC.

The chain has TRBV12-3 or TRBV12-4 and TRBJ1-2; D remains ambiguous. This CDR3 is built from 12 residues. Trimming left V 3 bases short and J 5 bases short, with 7 bases between. CDR3: CASSFSVYGYTF. CDR3 sequence (DNA): TGTGCCAGCAGTTTCTCGGTATATGGCTACACCTTC.

The rearrangement uses TRBV9 and TRBJ2-3, with 8 bases lining up with TRBD2. The V gene end was trimmed by 4 bases and the J gene end by 0 bases; junction bases not matched to a gene: 7. The length of the CDR3 is 16 residues. Looked up from germline, CDR1 is SGDLS and CDR2 is YYNGEE. CDR3 region: CASSIWAGGSTDTQYF. CDR3 coding DNA: TGTGCCAGCAGCATCTGGGCGGGGGGTAGCACAGATACGCAGTATTTT.

This clone was found a few times. This chain joins TRBV2 and TRBJ2-1; D is possibly TRBD1 or TRBD2 (6 bases each). V was shortened by 0 bases and J by 6 bases, with 15 bases between the two germline ends. The germline gives CDR1 SNHLY, CDR2 FYNNEI. The CDR3 has 16 amino acids. CDR3 sequence reads: CASSEADYRVSNEQFF. The CDR3 DNA reads TGTGCCAGCAGTGAAGCGGACTACAGGGTTAGCAATGAGCAGTTCTTC.

V usage is TRBV5-1 and J usage is TRBJ2-1, with D tentatively TRBD2 (6 bases). V lost 2 bases and J 3 bases, leaving 18 bases between the germline ends. The CDR3 extends over 17 amino acids. Per the germline V gene, CDR1 is SGHRS and CDR2 is YFSETQ. CDR3 bases: TGCGCCAGCAGCTTAACCATAGCGGTGGGCCTCTACAATGAGCAGTTCTTC. Protein sequence: CASSLTIAVGLYNEQFF. Based on the CDR3 plus reference TRBV5-1 and TRBJ2-1, the full variable domain is KAGVTQTPRYLIKTRGQQVTLSCSPISGHRSVSWYQQTPGQGLQFLFEYFSETQRNKGNFPGRFSGRQFSNSRSEMNVSTLELGDSALYLCASSLTIAVGLYNEQFFGPGTRLTVL.

This clone is medium-sized within its sample. The genes are TRBV19 and TRBJ2-7, with TRBD2 matching 12 bases. The V gene's germline CDR1 is LNHDA and CDR2 SQIVND (reference sequence). Trimming took 5 bases from V and 3 from J; bases not matched to a gene: 5. The length of the CDR3 is 15 residues. The DNA for the CDR3 is TGTGCCAGTAGTTTTGGACTAGCGGGGAGCTACGAGCAGTACTTC. Its protein is CASSFGLAGSYEQYF.

This clone was counted once. V is TRBV19 and J is TRBJ1-5; 7 bases are shared with TRBD1. J gave up 6 bases and V 7 bases, and 12 bases lay outside the gene matches. The CDR3 sequence is 15 residues long. Germline V CDR1 and CDR2: LNHDA, SQIVND (reference sequence). The CDR3 DNA follows: TGTGCCAGTACCCCCCTCCGGCAGGGGGGTCAGCCCCAGCATTTT. As protein: CASTPLRQGGQPQHF.

This chain connects TRBV4-3 to TRBJ2-1, with 7 bases fitting TRBD1. This CDR3 has 15 residues. Germline V gene sequence: CDR1 LGHNA, CDR2 YSLEER. V dropped 1 base and J dropped 4; count of bases not matched to a gene: 4. The CDR3 bases are TGCGCCAGCAGCCAAGCGGGACAGCCATACAATGAGCAGTTCTTC. Residues: CASSQAGQPYNEQFF.

A word on this clone: At one end, the junction sequence differs from germline, possibly due to a read error. The CDR3 nucleotides read TGTGCTAGCATCCTAAGGACCCGGGACAGGGGGCCGAGCAATCAGCCCCAGCATTTT. Residues: CASILRTRDRGPSNQPQHF. The chain combines TRBV7-7 with TRBJ1-5; 12 bases are a match to TRBD1. Looked up from germline, CDR1 is SSHAT and CDR2 is FNYEAQ (reference sequence). The CDR3 sequence is 19 residues long.

V and J are TRBV27 and TRBJ2-3; 13 nucleotides align to TRBD2. Germline V gives CDR1 MNHEY, CDR2 SMNVEV (reference sequence). V lost 4 bases, J lost 5 bases, and 9 bases stayed unmatched. CDR3 length equals 17 residues. CDR3 sequence: CASSSIRTSGGRDTQYF. CDR3 bases: TGTGCCAGCAGTTCTATACGGACTAGCGGGGGCCGAGATACGCAGTATTTT.

The DNA for the CDR3 is TGTGCCATCAGTGCAGGGGCTTCCGGGACGGCCACAGATACGCAGTATTTT. Translated, it gives CAISAGASGTATDTQYF. The chain recombines TRBV10-3 with TRBJ2-3, with TRBD1 as a possible D gene (6 bases). The CDR3 consists of 17 residues. V gave up 4 bases and J gave up 2 bases, with 19 bases separating them. The germline V gene has CDR1 ENHRY and CDR2 SYGVKD.

The J gene is TRBJ1-1, the V gene TRBV9, with a tentative D call TRBD1 (6 bases). V was pared by 0 bases and J by 9 bases, with 21 bases between. Germline values: CDR1 SGDLS, CDR2 YYNGEE. The CDR3 runs to 16 residues. CDR3 amino acids: CASSVDGGGNRAQAFF. Here the CDR3 DNA reads TGTGCCAGCAGCGTAGACGGGGGAGGGAACAGGGCACAAGCTTTCTTT.

The rearrangement uses TRBV19 and TRBJ2-5; D uncertain. Germline-derived CDR1 and CDR2 are LNHDA and SQIVND (reference sequence). The CDR3 is 13 residues long. V lost 3 bases and J 2 bases, leaving 7 bases between the germline ends. The CDR3 is CASSMRGQETQYF. CDR3 nucleotides: TGTGCCAGTAGTATGAGAGGACAAGAGACCCAGTACTTC.

This chain uses TRBV28 with TRBJ1-1; no reliable D call. V was trimmed by 1 base and J by 5 bases, leaving 11 bases between them. This CDR3 region has 14 residues. Germline V gives CDR1 MDHEN, CDR2 SYDVKM. The CDR3 nucleotides are TGTGCCAGCAGTTTATCACGGGGAGGGACTGAAGCTTTCTTT. Translating it yields CASSLSRGGTEAFF.

CDR3 sequence reads: CSVGVTGELFF. Written as DNA, the CDR3 is TGCAGCGTTGGAGTCACCGGGGAGCTGTTTTTT. V and J are TRBV29-1 and TRBJ2-2; D is ambiguous. Trimming took 4 bases from V and 4 from J, leaving 4 bases between them. Germline V lookup: CDR1 SQVTM, CDR2 ANQGSEA. The CDR3 has 11 residues.

CDR3 in DNA: TGTGCCAGCAGGCTGGACAGGCTGAACACTGAAGCTTTCTTT. This codes for CASRLDRLNTEAFF. The genes are TRBV25-1 and TRBJ1-1; TRBD1 matches at 7 bases. V shed 6 bases and J 0 bases; nucleotides not matched to a gene: 4. This CDR3 is 14 amino acids long. Germline assignment: CDR1 MGHDK and CDR2 SYGVNS. The full variable domain, in which reference TRBV25-1 and TRBJ1-1 provide the parts outside the CDR3, is EADIYQTPRYLVIGTGKKITLECSQTMGHDKMYWYQQDPGMELHLIHYSYGVNSTEKGDLSSESTVSRIRTEHFPLTLESARPSHTSQYLCASRLDRLNTEAFFGQGTRLTVV.